This entry concerns a single T cell receptor (beta chain). The sample holds a few counts of this clonotype. Its recognized antigen is unknown. The sample holds no much larger clone one base away, and base qualities are not on file. Genomic DNA served as template for TCR beta VDJ combination and CDR3 sequence profiling. TCR repertoire sequencing was run on an Illumina HiSeq 2000. The authors' analysis ran thus. Repertoires were assessed using TRBV/TRBJ rearrangement plots, CDR3 size and DJ length profiles, and Simpson's diversity index. The immunodominant clone was defined as the most abundant DNA sequence in deep sequencing data. CDR3 amino acid sequences were screened for sharing across subjects and were compared with published repertoires and the VDJdb database. In-frame beta chains were kept once TCRdb had trimmed the public reads at Q25 with fastp and called clones with MiXCR. Here each entry gathers all rows of one CDR3 protein and keeps the most common genes and DNA. These V and J calls originate from TCRdb's pipeline instead of the authors' own analysis. For this sample the table gives roughly 500,000 distinct CDR3 sequences, of which around 32% were detected only once. The ten largest clones add up to roughly 0.89% of the sample.

Trimming removed 6 bases from V and 0 bases from J, leaving 23 bases between the germline ends. Counted from cysteine to phenylalanine, this CDR3 has 19 amino acids. The entry retains the CDR3 DNA only, 57 bases that are in frame from base 1. The germline V gene (reference sequence) yields LNHDA for CDR1 and SQIVND for CDR2. This record belongs to a study of CD8+CD57+ T cells in acquired aplastic anemia (dated by TCRdb to 2016 to 2018). The study in broad terms: On average, sorted CD4+ and CD8+ cells yielded approximately 3 ug of extracted DNA, with a range of roughly 0.18 to 30 ug. CD8+CD57+ expansion was defined as frequency above the mean frequency observed in healthy subjects.

Flow cytometry had shown CD8+CD57+ cell expansion in the patients selected for sequencing. Severe acquired aplastic anemia was diagnosed in all patients according to International Study of Aplastic Anemia and Agranulocytosis and Camitta criteria. No patient had received any therapy when blood was sampled. In this study, sorted CD4+ and CD8+ T cells from the blood of healthy subjects and of severe aplastic anemia patients had their TCR repertoires deep-sequenced. Patients were enrolled under clinicaltrials.gov protocols 00001620, 01623167, 00001397, 00071045, 00081523 and 00961064 in the USA. Ficoll-Paque density gradient centrifugation was used to isolate peripheral blood mononuclear cells. Before DNA extraction, CD4+ and CD8+ T cells were sorted by FACS or by magnetic beads. Overall study outcomes, separate from this receptor: Patients and healthy controls showed no significant difference in CD8+ Simpson's diversity (P=0.060). Roughly 30 CD8+ CDR3 sequences were found to be shared between patients and controls, but these sequences appeared to be highly expressed in patients and within the immunodominant clones of the patients.

The receptor's source is a human donor with aplastic anemia. The sequencing sample was made of sorted CD4+, CD8+, or CD8+CD57+ T cells (not recorded which) from PBMCs. The rearranged segments are TRBV19 and TRBJ2-2, with a tentative D gene TRBD2 over 6 matching bases. CDR3 loop: CASSFKGHSWDSNTGELFF. The DNA reads as follows: TGTGCCAGTAGCTTCAAGGGGCATAGCTGGGACTCGAACACCGGGGAGCTGTTTTTT.